This T cell receptor (beta chain) was found in a study of T cell repertoires in cytomegalovirus infection. Study-wide background: Recently identified HLA-C-restricted CMV epitopes were used, and well-studied HLA-B-restricted CMV epitopes were used as well. Public TCR beta signatures provided an indication of both CMV infection and a matching HLA type.

A single record per CDR3 protein comes from TCRdb applying MiXCR to the reads. The sample holds around 500,000 distinct CDR3 sequences, roughly 43% seen once. The V gene lost 1 base and the J gene lost 8 bases, with 15 bases spanning the gap. The germline CDR1 and CDR2 sequences are SGHTA and FQGNSA. The CDR3 runs to 16 residues. In regard to this clonotype: The antigen remains undetermined.

This TCR came from a human donor in good health (CMV status not recorded). Some clones in this sample may be carry-over from other donors' samples. This sequence joins TRBV7-2 and TRBJ1-6, with a tentative D call TRBD1 (5 bases). Sequencing was performed on cultured PBMCs, taken from culture after CMV antigen stimulation. In DNA form, the CDR3 reads TGTGCCAGCAGCTTAGATGTGGGCAGGGAGGATTCACCCCTCCACTTT. Its translation is CASSLDVGREDSPLHF.